This TCR beta chain was observed in a study of blood T cell repertoires in COVID-19 (dated by TCRdb to 2018 to 2020). As for the study more broadly: The collaborator samples originated in the United States, Italy and Spain and spanned the acute and convalescent phases of COVID-19. The prospective study material was composed of cDNA or gDNA derived from T cells, B-cell-depleted T cells, or PBMCs. Deeply sampled blood TCRbeta repertoires from subjects exposed to, actively infected with, or recovered from COVID-19 were included in the dataset. The repertoires were released in a freely available public database intended as a resource for research on the immune response to SARS-CoV-2. Samples were obtained from the ongoing ImmuneRACE study (first 160 participants) and from over 1,000 subjects provided by 6 global collaborators. Nearly every sample came with metadata listing a de-identified subject ID, COVID-19 status, age in years and sex. Where HLA class I and class II types were available, the types were taken from metadata supplied by the sample provider, not from assay-based typing. Study-level results and caveats: Clinical and demographic metadata were provided uncurated, with the amount varying by source and participant.

Note on this clone: Its antigen has not been determined. No base quality information exists; no much larger clone differs at one position.

Collaborating institutions collected whole blood in K2EDTA tubes following their own protocols. For TCRbeta analysis, collaborators shipped samples as frozen whole blood, isolated PBMCs, or DNA extracted from either of those sample types. The immunoSEQ Assay, a bias-controlled multiplex PCR, was used to amplify TCRbeta CDR3 regions from genomic DNA. The paper's processing steps were these. The number of nucleated cells in each sample was estimated by amplification of reference gene primers within the assay. To quantify the absolute abundance of each unique TCRbeta CDR3 rearrangement, sequence reads were collapsed and filtered. For each sample, productive Simpson clonality was calculated as the square root of Simpson's diversity index over productive rearrangements. This immuneACCESS table, as held by TCRdb, lists in-frame sequences with V and J called but not all clones. Of the missing ones, under half trace to an unresolved V gene in checked studies; the others have no known cause. The V and J calls and clone size were taken over from that table, and D and trimming were inferred from the DNA. Within this sample are about 270,000 clones, with 82% of them counted one time only. The top ten clones comprise under 3.5% of the sample.

Compared with germline, V lacks 2 bases and J lacks 4 bases; bases without a gene match: 6. Including the terminal cysteine and phenylalanine, the CDR3 comprises 15 residues. Of the read, only the CDR3 DNA is kept; its 45 bases are in frame from base 1. According to the germline V gene, CDR1 reads MRHNA and CDR2 reads SNTAGT. This TCR was sampled from a young woman with acute or convalescent COVID-19. This chain joins TRBV6-4 to TRBJ2-3, and TRBD2 aligns with 7 junction nucleotides. Sequencing used peripheral blood. The sequenced DNA is TGTGCCAGCAGTGACGTAGCAGGGAGGGCAGATACGCAGTATTTT. Translated, it gives CASSDVAGRADTQYF.